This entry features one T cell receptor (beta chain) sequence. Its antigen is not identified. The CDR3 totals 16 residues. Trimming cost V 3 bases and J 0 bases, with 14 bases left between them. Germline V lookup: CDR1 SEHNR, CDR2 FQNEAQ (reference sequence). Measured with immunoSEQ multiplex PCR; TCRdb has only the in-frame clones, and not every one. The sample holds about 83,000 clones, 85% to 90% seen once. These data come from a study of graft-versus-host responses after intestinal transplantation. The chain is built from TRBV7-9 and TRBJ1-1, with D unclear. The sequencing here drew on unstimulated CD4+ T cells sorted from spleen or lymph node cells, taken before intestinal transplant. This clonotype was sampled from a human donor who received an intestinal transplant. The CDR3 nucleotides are TGTGCCAGCAGCTTCTCGAGGGAAGGGATGAACACTGAAGCTTTCTTT. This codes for CASSFSREGMNTEAFF.